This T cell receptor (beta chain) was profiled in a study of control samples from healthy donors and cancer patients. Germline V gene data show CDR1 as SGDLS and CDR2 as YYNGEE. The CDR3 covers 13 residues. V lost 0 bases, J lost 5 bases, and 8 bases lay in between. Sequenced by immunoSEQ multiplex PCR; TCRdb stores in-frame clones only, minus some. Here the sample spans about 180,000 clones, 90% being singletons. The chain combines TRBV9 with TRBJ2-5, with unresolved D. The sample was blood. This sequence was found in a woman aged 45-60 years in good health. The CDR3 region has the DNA TGTGCCAGCAGCGTAGGGCACATGGAGACCCAGTACTTC. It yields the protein CASSVGHMETQYF.